These 23 T cell receptor beta chains were all obtained from the same sample, sequenced in a study of T-cell memory formation after mild COVID-19. In TCRdb, the 5' RACE reads were re-called with MiXCR into one record per CDR3 protein. Here the sample spans 400,000 to 550,000 distinct CDR3 sequences, around a quarter being singletons. The sample comprised PBMCs or a T cell subset sorted from them (not recorded which). The receptors stem from an adult woman who had mild COVID-19 (a few samples of this study predate the infection). Cell type and time point are not known.

This chain links TRBV5-1 with TRBJ2-7, with D hard to call. CDR1 is SGHRS and CDR2 is YFSETQ in the germline V gene. This CDR3 contains 13 residues. V was clipped by 3 bases and J by 3 bases, with 10 bases between them. CDR3 sequence: CASSSLNGYEQYF. DNA of the CDR3: TGCGCCAGCAGCTCCCTGAACGGCTACGAGCAGTACTTC. The complete variable domain, with remaining parts taken from reference TRBV5-1 and TRBJ2-7, reads KAGVTQTPRYLIKTRGQQVTLSCSPISGHRSVSWYQQTPGQGLQFLFEYFSETQRNKGNFPGRFSGRQFSNSRSEMNVSTLELGDSALYLCASSSLNGYEQYFGPGTRLTVT.

This chain joins TRBV20-1 and TRBJ2-7; no clear D. Per the germline V gene, CDR1 is DFQATT and CDR2 is SNEGSKA (reference sequence). Trimming took 5 bases from V and 7 from J, leaving 9 bases between them. This CDR3 region has 10 residues. The CDR3 sequence is CSAGVGEQYF. In DNA, the CDR3 is TGCAGTGCTGGGGTGGGGGAGCAGTACTTC.

The V and J genes are TRBV3-1 and TRBJ1-4; D is uncertain. Trimming cost V 4 bases and J 8 bases, with 8 bases left between them. This CDR3 is built from 12 residues. The germline V gene has CDR1 LGHDT and CDR2 YNNKEL (reference sequence). This CDR3 reads CASSLSREKLFF. In DNA, the CDR3 is TGTGCCAGCAGCCTATCCCGAGAAAAACTGTTTTTT.

Only a few counts were recorded for this clonotype. This chain links TRBV5-1 with TRBJ2-2, with D unclear. In germline, CDR1 is SGHRS, CDR2 YFSETQ. Deletions cut 0 bases from V and 3 bases from J, with 9 bases between. The CDR3 is made up of 15 amino acids. CDR3 amino acids: CASSLGSTYTGELFF. CDR3 nucleotides: TGCGCCAGCAGCTTGGGGAGCACCTACACCGGGGAGCTGTTTTTT.

The rearrangement joins TRBV6-5 to TRBJ1-2; D is ambiguous. The CDR3 has 14 residues. The V end was cut by 2 bases, the J end by 3 bases, with 10 bases between. Germline assignment: CDR1 MNHEY and CDR2 SVGAGI. DNA for the CDR3: TGTGCCAGCAGTTACGAGGTCACGGACTATGGCTACACCTTC. This translates into CASSYEVTDYGYTF.

The chain joins TRBV15 to TRBJ2-1, with D maybe TRBD1 (8 bases). Germline lookup yields CDR1 LNHNV and CDR2 YYDKDF (reference sequence). The CDR3 has 17 residues. V shed 3 bases and J shed 7 bases, with 22 bases lying between them. CDR3 DNA sequence: TGTGCCACCAGCAGCCTCGACAGGGGAGGGTTAGTGAATGAGCAGTTCTTC. Amino acid sequence: CATSSLDRGGLVNEQFF.

The genes are TRBV7-3 and TRBJ2-2; 10 bases fit TRBD1. The CDR3 is 15 residues long. V trimming: 5 bases; J trimming: 6 bases; junction bases outside the gene matches: 6. The germline gives CDR1 SGHTA, CDR2 FQGTGA. The CDR3 sequence: CASSPHGTGAGELFF. CDR3 DNA: TGTGCCAGCAGCCCGCATGGGACAGGGGCCGGGGAGCTGTTTTTT.

Only a few counts were recorded for this clonotype. The J gene is TRBJ1-3, the V gene TRBV7-9; 10 bases align to TRBD1. The V gene end was trimmed by 4 bases and the J gene end by 0 bases; junction bases not matched to a gene: 9. From germline, CDR1 is SEHNR and CDR2 FQNEAQ (reference sequence). The CDR3 has 18 residues. The CDR3 protein is CASSWGTGDNGSGNTIYF. CDR3 sequence (DNA): TGTGCCAGCAGCTGGGGGACAGGGGATAACGGCTCTGGAAACACCATATATTTT.

The J gene is TRBJ1-2, the V gene TRBV24-1; D call uncertain. The CDR3 runs 15 residues. V shed 4 bases and J shed 3 bases, with 14 bases lying between them. Germline V lookup: CDR1 KGHDR, CDR2 SFDVKD. CDR3 DNA sequence: TGTGCCACCAGTGAAAACAGACCGCCCCACTATGGCTACACCTTC. Amino acids: CATSENRPPHYGYTF.

This clonotype was seen only a few times. The chain has TRBV7-2 and TRBJ2-1, with D perhaps matching TRBD2 (5 bases). This CDR3 region has 15 residues. With 2 bases removed from V and 4 bases from J, the gap between germline ends came to 12 bases. Per germline, CDR1 SGHTA and CDR2 FQGNSA. The CDR3 DNA sequence: TGTGCCAGCAGCTTATACGATCCGGGATACAATGAGCAGTTCTTC. Protein sequence: CASSLYDPGYNEQFF.

This clonotype has just a few counts. This chain uses TRBV4-3 with TRBJ2-7; the D gene is possibly TRBD2 (6 bases). CDR1 is LGHNA, CDR2 YSLEER, per germline. This CDR3 contains 17 residues. V was trimmed by 0 bases and J by 0 bases, leaving 15 bases between them. CDR3 bases: TGCGCCAGCAGCCAAGAGTGGGCAGCGGGCGTCTCCTACGAGCAGTACTTC. Translation: CASSQEWAAGVSYEQYF.

This clonotype was seen a single time. The chain links TRBV6-2 or TRBV6-3 to TRBJ1-1; D is undetermined. Between the trimmed V and J ends, which lost 0 bases and 2 bases, there was a span of 10 bases. Germline V gene data show CDR1 as MNHEY and CDR2 as SVGEGT. The CDR3 covers 15 residues. In DNA, the CDR3 is TGTGCCAGCAGTTACTCGATCGGGTCCAACACTGAAGCTTTCTTT. Translation gives CASSYSIGSNTEAFF.

V gene TRBV27 combines with J gene TRBJ2-3; D gene ambiguous. Between the trimmed V and J ends, which lost 9 bases and 4 bases, there was a span of 11 bases. Germline-derived CDR1 and CDR2 are MNHEY and SMNVEV (reference sequence). This CDR3 comprises 12 residues. The CDR3 DNA sequence: TGTGCCAGGAGGATTGGCGCAGATACGCAGTATTTT. As protein: CARRIGADTQYF.

This chain connects TRBV7-6 to TRBJ2-5; D might be TRBD1 (5 bases). The V gene's germline CDR1 is SGHVS and CDR2 FNYEAQ. CDR3 length: 13 amino acids. The V end was cut by 5 bases, the J end by 5 bases, with 12 bases between. The CDR3 reads CASSGTGEETQYF. The CDR3 nucleotides are TGTGCCAGCAGCGGAACAGGAGAGGAGACCCAGTACTTC.

V gene TRBV7-3 combines with J gene TRBJ2-3; D remains ambiguous. V dropped 4 bases and J dropped 2 bases, with 7 bases sitting between them. Germline CDR1 SGHTA, CDR2 FQGTGA. The CDR3 spans 13 residues. The CDR3 coding sequence is TGTGCCAGCAGCTCCCGGATCACAGATACGCAGTATTTT. Protein product: CASSSRITDTQYF.

There are a few counts of this clonotype. V is TRBV24-1 and J is TRBJ2-2, with no clear D. The V end was cut by 1 base, the J end by 5 bases, with 7 bases between. The CDR3 loop spans 14 amino acids. Germline V gene lookup returns CDR1 KGHDR and CDR2 SFDVKD. The CDR3 DNA reads as TGTGCCACCAGTGATTTTGGACCGACCGGGGAGCTGTTTTTT. Translating gives CATSDFGPTGELFF.

With respect to this clonotype: One junction end disagrees with the germline gene, perhaps due to a read error. V gene TRBV7-3 combines with J gene TRBJ2-3; TRBD2 agrees at 16 bases. There are 19 residues in the CDR3. Germline V gene sequence: CDR1 SGHTA, CDR2 FQGTGA. The CDR3 nucleotides are TGTGCCAGCAGCCTAACCGGGACTAGCGGGGGGGCCGGCACAGATACGCAGTATTTT. Its translation: CASSLTGTSGGAGTDTQYF.

The gene calls are TRBV29-1 and TRBJ2-1, with D unclear. V was cut by 6 bases and J by 6 bases, with 18 bases left in between. The CDR3 loop spans 14 amino acids. CDR1 and CDR2 from the germline V gene are SQVTM and ANQGSEA. The CDR3 reads CSVLWVANPNEQFF. DNA for the CDR3: TGCAGCGTGCTATGGGTAGCCAACCCCAATGAGCAGTTCTTC.

This clonotype was seen only a few times. The V call is TRBV5-8, the J call TRBJ1-1; 7 bases are a match to TRBD1. Looked up from germline, CDR1 is SGHTS and CDR2 is YDEGEE. With 1 base clipped from V and 2 bases from J, the junction kept 14 bases outside the gene matches. The CDR3 spans 18 residues. The CDR3 DNA sequence: TGTGCCAGCAGCTTGCCCTACTTTACGGGACAGTCAAACACTGAAGCTTTCTTT. It encodes CASSLPYFTGQSNTEAFF.

This clonotype was counted a few times. The chain links TRBV29-1 to TRBJ2-7; D unclear. This CDR3 is 12 amino acids long. Trimming pared 3 bases from V and 3 bases from J, leaving 9 bases between. In germline, CDR1 is SQVTM, CDR2 ANQGSEA. The DNA for the CDR3 is TGCAGCGTTGAGGCAGAAGGCTACGAGCAGTACTTC. It yields the protein CSVEAEGYEQYF.

The chain joins TRBV7-9 to TRBJ2-4, with no clear D. V lost 3 bases to trimming and J lost 8 bases, with 11 bases between them. In germline, CDR1 is SEHNR, CDR2 FQNEAQ (reference sequence). The CDR3 has 13 residues. CDR3 residues: CASSFGVGHIQYF. The CDR3, as DNA: TGTGCCAGCAGCTTTGGGGTCGGGCACATTCAGTACTTC.

The chain recombines TRBV24-1 with TRBJ2-5, with D tentatively TRBD1 (6 bases). Germline V gene lookup returns CDR1 KGHDR and CDR2 SFDVKD. V was shortened by 2 bases and J by 5 bases, with 11 bases between the two germline ends. The CDR3 runs to 14 residues. CDR3 protein: CATSDSGQIETQYF. DNA of the CDR3: TGTGCCACCAGTGATTCCGGACAGATCGAGACCCAGTACTTC.

J is TRBJ2-5 and V is TRBV6-5; a possible D gene is TRBD2 (6 bases). The V gene lost 0 bases and the J gene lost 4 bases, with 12 bases spanning the gap. Per the germline V gene, CDR1 is MNHEY and CDR2 is SVGAGI. The CDR3 contains 15 residues. CDR3 nucleotides: TGTGCCAGCAGTTACTCGGCGGGGTCAGGAGAGACCCAGTACTTC. This gives the protein CASSYSAGSGETQYF.